This TCR beta chain stems from a study of Graves' ophthalmopathy and Graves' hyperthyroidism. The authors amplified TCR beta CDR3 regions, and they did so from RNA transcripts for repertoire sequencing. First-round RT-PCR with HTBI primers preceded a second-round multiplex PCR. TCRdb processed the multiplex PCR reads anew with MiXCR; each CDR3 protein has one entry. The sample has 740,000 or so distinct CDR3 sequences, about 44% seen once. Germline V gene sequence: CDR1 MGHDK, CDR2 SYGVNS. This CDR3 has 11 residues. Pregnancy or lactation, uncontrolled infections and other autoimmune diseases were grounds for excluding patients. This clonotype was counted a few times. Its antigen is unidentified. This could be a read error, since a much larger clone is one nucleotide away. General study results and limits: Among thyroid clonotypes expanded above 0.001 frequency, most also appeared in blood.

V is TRBV25-1 and J is TRBJ1-3; D is uncertain. This sequence was found in an adult man with Graves' ophthalmopathy. Sequencing was done on a sample of peripheral blood. The CDR3 protein is CASSEGSTIYF. The CDR3 nucleotides read TGTGCCAGCAGTGAGGGAAGCACCATATATTTT.